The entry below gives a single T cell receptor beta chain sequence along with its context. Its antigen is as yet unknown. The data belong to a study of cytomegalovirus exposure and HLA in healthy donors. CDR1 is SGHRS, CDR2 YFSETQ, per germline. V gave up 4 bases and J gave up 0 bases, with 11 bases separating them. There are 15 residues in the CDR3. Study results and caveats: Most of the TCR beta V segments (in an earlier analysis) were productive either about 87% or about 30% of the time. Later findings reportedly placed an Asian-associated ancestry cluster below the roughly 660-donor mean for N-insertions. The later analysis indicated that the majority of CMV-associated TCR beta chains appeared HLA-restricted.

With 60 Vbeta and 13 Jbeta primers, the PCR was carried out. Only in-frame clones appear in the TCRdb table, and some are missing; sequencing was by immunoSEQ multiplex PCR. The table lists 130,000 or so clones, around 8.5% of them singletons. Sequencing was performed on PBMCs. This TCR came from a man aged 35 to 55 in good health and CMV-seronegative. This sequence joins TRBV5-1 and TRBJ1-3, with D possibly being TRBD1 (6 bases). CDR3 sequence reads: CASSVDSSSGNTIYF. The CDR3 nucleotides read TGCGCCAGCAGCGTGGACAGTTCCTCTGGAAACACCATATATTTT. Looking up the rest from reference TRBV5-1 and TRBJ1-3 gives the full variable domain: KAGVTQTPRYLIKTRGQQVTLSCSPISGHRSVSWYQQTPGQGLQFLFEYFSETQRNKGNFPGRFSGRQFSNSRSEMNVSTLELGDSALYLCASSVDSSSGNTIYFGEGSWLTVV.